This entry lists 15 T cell receptor beta chains sequenced from one sample in a study of beta chain features in type 1 diabetes (dated by TCRdb to between 2018 and 2020). Antigen specificity for these receptors is unknown. Broader findings and caveats from the paper: A moderate but significant shortening of TCRB CDR3 length was observed in type 1 diabetes patients in all four CD4+ subsets.

The library came from the immunoSEQ multiplex PCR assay. The High Capacity cDNA Reverse Transcription Kit was used to reverse transcribe all of the isolated RNA, meaning that expressed TCRB transcripts were what got sequenced. The clones in this table, taken by TCRdb from immuneACCESS, are in-frame only. Not every clone is retained; where verified, under half of the shortfall comes from an unresolved V gene, and the cause of the rest is unknown. This sample holds some 270,000 clones; approximately 11% were observed only once. The ten largest clones add up to 0.017% of the sample. Sequenced input: naive CD4+ T cells from blood. The cell subset or site label corresponds to: true naive CD4+ T cells. These TCRs come from a man aged 25 to 40 with type 1 diabetes.

The sample holds a few counts of this clone. The V and J genes are TRBV10-3 and TRBJ2-7, with a tentative D call TRBD1 (5 bases). The ends were cut back, 0 bases at V and 4 bases at J, with 7 bases in the middle. Germline-derived CDR1 and CDR2 are ENHRY and SYGVKD. This CDR3 comprises 13 residues. The CDR3 here is CAISESGAYEQYF. For the CDR3, the DNA is TGTGCCATCAGTGAGTCTGGGGCATACGAGCAGTACTTC.

This clone was observed a handful of times. This chain uses TRBV27 with TRBJ2-1; 10 bases fit TRBD2. The CDR3 extends over 14 amino acids. With 4 bases clipped from V and 10 bases from J, the junction kept 7 bases outside the gene matches. Germline CDR1 and CDR2: MNHEY and SMNVEV (reference sequence). The CDR3 sequence is CASSSSGGAGEQFF. CDR3 DNA sequence: TGTGCCAGCAGTTCCAGCGGGGGGGCCGGGGAGCAGTTCTTC.

This chain connects TRBV5-8 to TRBJ1-5; D is unclear. The CDR3 has 12 amino acids. V gave up 0 bases and J gave up 11 bases, with 9 bases separating them. Germline V gives CDR1 SGHTS, CDR2 YDEGEE. The CDR3 protein is CASSLAIEAQHF. The CDR3 coding sequence is TGTGCCAGCAGCTTGGCTATCGAGGCCCAGCATTTT.

The chain recombines TRBV7-9 with TRBJ2-7; D unresolved. The V gene lost 5 bases and the J gene lost 7 bases, with 15 bases spanning the gap. The CDR3 extends over 13 amino acids. From germline, CDR1 is SEHNR and CDR2 FQNEAQ (reference sequence). The CDR3 spells CASSPTAETEQYF. CDR3 nucleotides: TGTGCCAGCAGCCCTACGGCAGAGACTGAGCAGTACTTC.

This chain uses TRBV2 with TRBJ1-2; the D gene is possibly TRBD1 (5 bases). V shed 5 bases and J shed 6 bases, with 13 bases lying between them. Germline V gene data show CDR1 as SNHLY and CDR2 as FYNNEI. The CDR3 contains 13 residues. Written as DNA, the CDR3 is TGTGCCAGCAGTCCGGGGGTTCTCCATGGCTACACCTTC. It yields the protein CASSPGVLHGYTF.

The sample holds a few counts of this clone. The CDR3 region has the DNA TGTGCCAGCAGTTACTCTGGACAGCTTCAAGAGACCCAGTACTTC. Protein product: CASSYSGQLQETQYF. This chain links TRBV6-5 with TRBJ2-5; TRBD1 is a possible D gene (6 bases). With 0 bases removed from V and 2 bases from J, the gap between germline ends came to 10 bases. Looked up from germline, CDR1 is MNHEY and CDR2 is SVGAGI. The CDR3 covers 15 residues.

The chain has TRBV27 and TRBJ2-6; 9 nucleotides align to TRBD1. Germline assignment: CDR1 MNHEY and CDR2 SMNVEV (reference sequence). V lost 5 bases and J lost 4; bases outside the gene matches: 15. The CDR3 runs to 19 residues. CDR3 loop: CASSVTSGQGTPGANVLTF. The CDR3 coding sequence is TGTGCCAGCAGTGTAACTTCGGGACAGGGCACACCAGGGGCCAACGTCCTGACTTTC.

This chain joins TRBV7-9 and TRBJ1-1; D is perhaps TRBD1 (6 bases). Trimming cost V 5 bases and J 6 bases, with 16 bases left between them. Germline CDR1 SEHNR, CDR2 FQNEAQ (reference sequence). The CDR3 totals 14 residues. In nucleotides, the CDR3 is TGTGCCAGCAGCATATCAGGGGCCCCAGCTGAAGCTTTCTTT. This sequence encodes CASSISGAPAEAFF.

The gene calls are TRBV5-4 and TRBJ2-5; D is perhaps TRBD2 (6 bases). Germline V lookup: CDR1 SGHNT, CDR2 YYREEE (reference sequence). The germline V and J ends were trimmed by 3 bases and 5 bases, with 11 bases remaining between them. The CDR3 is 13 amino acids. CDR3 nucleotides: TGTGCCAGCAGCTGGGACTCCCCGGAGACCCAGTACTTC. It specifies CASSWDSPETQYF.

The chain uses TRBV27 and TRBJ1-1, with D maybe TRBD1 (5 bases). Germline loops: CDR1 MNHEY, CDR2 SMNVEV (reference sequence). V lost 2 bases to trimming and J lost 5 bases, with 9 bases between them. CDR3 length equals 13 residues. The CDR3 DNA reads as TGTGCCAGCAGTTTAAACCGGGGGACTGAAGCTTTCTTT. Amino acids: CASSLNRGTEAFF.

The V gene is TRBV10-3, the J gene TRBJ1-5; D uncertain. The CDR3 has 14 residues. Trimming removed 0 bases from V and 6 bases from J, with 9 bases in between. Germline loops: CDR1 ENHRY, CDR2 SYGVKD. The CDR3 DNA follows: TGTGCCATCAGTGAGTCAGGTACGGGTCAGCCCCAGCATTTT. This translates into CAISESGTGQPQHF.

The V call is TRBV9, the J call TRBJ2-4, with 10 bases fitting TRBD1. Trimming cost V 0 bases and J 9 bases; bases outside gene matches: 3. The CDR3 length is 14 residues. Germline assignment: CDR1 SGDLS and CDR2 YYNGEE. The DNA of the CDR3 is TGTGCCAGCAGCGTAGGACAGGGGGCCCTCATTCAGTACTTC. It specifies CASSVGQGALIQYF.

The chain uses TRBV5-1 and TRBJ1-2; D is unclear. CDR1 and CDR2 (germline): SGHRS, YFSETQ. CDR3 length equals 13 residues. V was clipped by 4 bases and J by 4 bases, with 11 bases between them. The CDR3, as DNA: TGCGCCAGCAGCGTGCCGGGAGCCTATGGCTACACCTTC. Its translation: CASSVPGAYGYTF. Variable domain in full (rest from reference TRBV5-1 and TRBJ1-2): KAGVTQTPRYLIKTRGQQVTLSCSPISGHRSVSWYQQTPGQGLQFLFEYFSETQRNKGNFPGRFSGRQFSNSRSEMNVSTLELGDSALYLCASSVPGAYGYTFGSGTRLTVV.

The chain uses TRBV9 and TRBJ1-1, with no clear D. Germline V CDR1 and CDR2: SGDLS, YYNGEE. V lost 7 bases and J 4 bases, leaving 17 bases between the germline ends. The CDR3 spans 14 residues. The CDR3 spells CASGQSHFSTEAFF. CDR3 DNA: TGTGCCAGCGGGCAGAGTCACTTTTCCACTGAAGCTTTCTTT.

This clone was seen more than once but under ten times. The rearrangement uses TRBV4-2 and TRBJ1-1; D is possibly TRBD1 (6 bases). This CDR3 is 14 amino acids long. Between the trimmed V and J ends, which lost 4 bases and 0 bases, there was a span of 9 bases. Germline V gene data show CDR1 as LGHNA and CDR2 as YNFKEQ. This CDR3 reads CASSRGGVNTEAFF. For the CDR3, the DNA is TGTGCCAGCAGCCGCGGGGGCGTGAACACTGAAGCTTTCTTT.